This T cell receptor (beta chain) was recovered during a study of OX40 agonist ivuxolimab in advanced cancers. A note on the overall study: The costimulatory receptor OX40 (CD134) was targeted by ivuxolimab, a fully human IgG2 agonistic monoclonal antibody. Intravenous ivuxolimab was administered to patients every 2 weeks at six dose levels: 0.01, 0.1, 0.3, 1.5, 3 and 10 mg/kg. Of the roughly 54 dose-escalation patients, hepatocellular carcinoma was present in roughly 19, melanoma in around 15, renal cell carcinoma in 9 and head and neck cancer in 9. A male proportion of almost 85% and a mean age of 60 years, ranging from about 23 to 90, were recorded for the dose-escalation cohort. Prior anti-PD-1, anti-PD-L1 or anti-CTLA-4 therapy was permitted, and checkpoint inhibitors had been received by about 44% of dose-escalation patients. Partial responses occurred in three dose-escalation patients: two with cutaneous melanoma and one with hepatocellular carcinoma. The purpose of peripheral TCRbeta sequencing was to test whether ivuxolimab changed TCR sequence diversity and led to clonal T-cell expansion. The paper describes the monotherapy dose-escalation part (N of about 52 patients) of the phase I trial of ivuxolimab.

The trial excluded patients who had a history of autoimmune disease or who were on systemic immunosuppression. In every dose cohort, peripheral blood was drawn for TCR sequencing at baseline, cycle 4 day 1, and cycle 7 day 1. The samples were taken from a phase I, first-in-human, multicenter, open-label dose-escalation trial of ivuxolimab. Adults with locally advanced or metastatic melanoma, renal cell carcinoma, hepatocellular carcinoma or head and neck squamous cell carcinoma were enrolled in the trial. Before TCR sequencing, CD4+ and CD8+ T cells were separately sorted from peripheral blood. This clone is a singleton in its sample. Its antigen is still unknown. The input lacks base qualities; no much larger clone sits a single base away. What the work shows at the level of the full study, not this receptor alone: Low levels of normalized T-cell clonal expansion were also shown by some nonresponding patients. At doses from 0.1 to 3.0 mg/kg, clonal expansion was seen in both CD4+ and CD8+ blood T cells between baseline and week 6. The antigen specificity of the peripheral T cells that underwent clonal expansion was not determined. After ivuxolimab, CD8+ T cells had more expanded clones than CD4+ T cells on average. In the 0.1-3.0 mg/kg groups, partial responders had among the lowest normalized peripheral clonal expansion, particularly in CD8+ T cells.

Genomic DNA was extracted from sorted cells for sequencing of the TCRbeta CDR3 region. The immunoSEQ Assay was used to sequence the TCRbeta CDR3 regions. TCRdb obtained this table from immuneACCESS and retained in-frame rearrangements with V and J assigned. These tables miss some clones; where compared with another copy, unresolved V genes account for less than half of the shortfall, and the remainder is unexplained. Within this sample are 75,000 to 90,000 clones, with around nine tenths of them counted one time only. Approximately 3% of the sample goes to the ten largest clones. The CDR3 runs 14 residues from the cysteine to the phenylalanine. Only the CDR3 part of the read is kept: 42 bases, read in frame from the first base. Via the germline V gene, CDR1 is KGHSH and CDR2 LQKENI. V loses 3 bases, J loses 1 base, and the germline ends lie 9 bases apart.

The TCR sequence derives from an adult with an advanced solid tumor such as melanoma, head and neck, liver or kidney cancer. This chain is built from TRBV18 and TRBJ2-5; no confident D gene assignment can be made. Here the sequenced sample was CD4+ or CD8+ T cells sorted from blood, taken in a trial of the OX40 agonist ivuxolimab. The DNA is as follows: TGTGCCAGCTCACCCTTGGGAACCCAAGAGACCCAGTACTTC. Translation gives CASSPLGTQETQYF.